This T cell receptor (beta chain) is drawn from a study of T cells in women clearing cervical HPV infection. Study background: Cases: HPV16-related CIN3 or worse on histology, a couple of invasive cancers. For cases, blood was sampled a median around 150 days after lesion detection, interquartile range roughly 80 to 200 days.

Each participant carried one incident cervical HPV16 infection only. The CDR3 length is 13 residues. Trimming took 4 bases from V and 5 from J, leaving 8 bases between them. The germline gives CDR1 KGHDR, CDR2 SFDVKD. Findings of the study overall: CIN3+ cases had significantly higher TCR richness than controls; evenness did not differ.

About this clone itself: Its target is not known. The read comes to an end 3 residues before the CDR3 does, leaving the germline J gene to fill in the end.

The assay was immunoSEQ multiplex PCR, and TCRdb's table has in-frame clones only and misses some. The sample totals around 12,000 clones; its top ten clones hold roughly 23%. The material sequenced was blood buffy coat. The rearrangement joins TRBV24-1 to TRBJ2-1; a possible D gene is TRBD1 (5 bases). The TCR was taken from a woman aged 18 to 75 with a cervical HPV16 infection that either progressed to CIN3+ or cleared (not recorded which). The CDR3 spells CATSEAGNNEQFF. Incomplete CDR3 DNA: TGTGCCACCAGTGAGGCAGGGAACAATGAG.